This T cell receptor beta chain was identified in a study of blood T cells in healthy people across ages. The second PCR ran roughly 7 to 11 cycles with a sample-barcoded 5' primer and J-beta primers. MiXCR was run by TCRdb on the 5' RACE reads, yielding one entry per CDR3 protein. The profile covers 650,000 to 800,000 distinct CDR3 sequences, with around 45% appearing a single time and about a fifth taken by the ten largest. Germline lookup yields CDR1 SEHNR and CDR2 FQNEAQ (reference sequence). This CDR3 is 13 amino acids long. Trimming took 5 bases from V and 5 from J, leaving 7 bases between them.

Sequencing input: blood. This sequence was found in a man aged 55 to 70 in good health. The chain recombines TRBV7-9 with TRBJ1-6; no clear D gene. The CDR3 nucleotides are TGTGCCAGCAGCCTCGATAATAATTCACCCCTCCACTTT. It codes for CASSLDNNSPLHF. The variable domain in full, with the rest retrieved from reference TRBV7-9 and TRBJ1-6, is DTGVSQNPRHKITKRGQNVTFRCDPISEHNRLYWYRQTLGQGPEFLTYFQNEAQLEKSRLLSDRFSAERPKGSFSTLEIQRTEQGDSAMYLCASSLDNNSPLHFGNGTRLTVT.